Sequencing of this T cell receptor (beta chain) was carried out in a study of blood T cell repertoires in COVID-19. About the study: Whether acute or convalescent, the COVID-19 samples came from the United States, Italy and Spain. Sample material is recorded as cDNA or gDNA derived from T cells, B-cell-depleted T cells, or PBMCs.

Original data processing: Counts of nucleated cells, estimated from reference gene primer amplification, were obtained. Here immunoSEQ multiplex PCR was the method, and the copy in TCRdb shows in-frame clones only, minus some. The DNA gave D and trimming, while V, J and clone size come from that table. This table has about 100,000 clones, 88% appearing once. Sequencing was performed on peripheral blood. The receptor's source is a human donor in a cohort sampled during active COVID-19.

This chain's CDR3 is CASSFRDRGYVGYTF. The CDR3 coding sequence is TGTGCCAGCAGCTTCCGGGACAGGGGGTACGTCGGCTACACCTTC. The chain uses TRBV7-9 and TRBJ1-2, with 11 nucleotides matching TRBD1. The CDR3 runs 15 residues. Germline-derived CDR1 and CDR2 are SEHNR and FQNEAQ (reference sequence). The V segment lost 3 bases and the J segment 8 bases; nucleotides outside the gene matches: 8.